This TCR beta chain was observed in a study of Ad26.COV2.S vaccination and SARS-CoV-2 variants. Study conclusions and caveats: Higher spike-specific TCR breadth was found in vaccine recipients than in placebo recipients.

Germline assignment: CDR1 SGHAT and CDR2 FQNNGV. The CDR3 is 15 residues long. Trimming at V came to 5 bases and at J to 3 bases, leaving 7 bases not matched to a gene. Method: immunoSEQ multiplex PCR; TCRdb's copy keeps in-frame clones and lacks some. The sample yields roughly 350,000 clones, about 86% seen once. About this clone: Its target is not known.

Treatment of the sample: over 15 received Ad26.COV2.S at low or high dose, single or two shots; about 5 received placebo; per-sample allocation not given. Repertoires come from day 63 after the first vaccine or placebo injection. The chain couples TRBV11-2 to TRBJ2-7; TRBD1 matches at 10 bases. This receptor was obtained from a person between 18 and 65 years old who received the Ad26.COV2.S COVID-19 vaccine or a placebo. The sample here was peripheral blood, taken in a trial of Ad26.COV2.S vaccine versus placebo. CDR3 bases: TGTGCCAGCAGCAAGCAAGACAGGGGGCTCTACGAGCAGTACTTC. Translating gives CASSKQDRGLYEQYF.